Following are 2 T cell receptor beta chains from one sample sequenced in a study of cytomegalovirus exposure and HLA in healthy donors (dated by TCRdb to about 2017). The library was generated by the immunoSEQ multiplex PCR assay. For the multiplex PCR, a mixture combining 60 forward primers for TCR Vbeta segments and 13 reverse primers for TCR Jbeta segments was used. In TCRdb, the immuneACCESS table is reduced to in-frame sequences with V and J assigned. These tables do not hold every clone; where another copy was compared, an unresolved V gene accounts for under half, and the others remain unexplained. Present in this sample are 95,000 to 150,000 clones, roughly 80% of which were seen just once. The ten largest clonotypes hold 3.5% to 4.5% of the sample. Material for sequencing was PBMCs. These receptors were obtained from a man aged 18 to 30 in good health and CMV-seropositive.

The CDR3, as DNA: TGTGCCAGTAGTCCAAACAGGGGGCTTGGCACAGATACGCAGTATTTT. Translated, it gives CASSPNRGLGTDTQYF. The J gene is TRBJ2-3, the V gene TRBV19, with 9 bases that match TRBD1. From germline, CDR1 is LNHDA and CDR2 SQIVND (reference sequence). The CDR3 has 16 residues. After removal of 5 bases from V and 1 base from J, the junction contained 7 bases not matched to a gene. Looking up the rest from reference TRBV19 and TRBJ2-3 gives the full variable domain: DGGITQSPKYLFRKEGQNVTLSCEQNLNHDAMYWYRQDPGQGLRLIYYSQIVNDFQKGDIAEGYSVSREKKESFPLTVTSAQKNPTAFYLCASSPNRGLGTDTQYFGPGTRLTVL.

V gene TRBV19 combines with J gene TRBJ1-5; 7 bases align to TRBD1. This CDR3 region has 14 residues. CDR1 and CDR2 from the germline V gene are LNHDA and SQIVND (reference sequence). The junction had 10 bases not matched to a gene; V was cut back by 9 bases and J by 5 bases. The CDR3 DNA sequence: TGTGCCAGATTTTACAGGGGCCCCCATCAGCCCCAGCATTTT. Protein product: CARFYRGPHQPQHF. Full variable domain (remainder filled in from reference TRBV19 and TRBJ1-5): DGGITQSPKYLFRKEGQNVTLSCEQNLNHDAMYWYRQDPGQGLRLIYYSQIVNDFQKGDIAEGYSVSREKKESFPLTVTSAQKNPTAFYLCARFYRGPHQPQHFGDGTRLSIL.